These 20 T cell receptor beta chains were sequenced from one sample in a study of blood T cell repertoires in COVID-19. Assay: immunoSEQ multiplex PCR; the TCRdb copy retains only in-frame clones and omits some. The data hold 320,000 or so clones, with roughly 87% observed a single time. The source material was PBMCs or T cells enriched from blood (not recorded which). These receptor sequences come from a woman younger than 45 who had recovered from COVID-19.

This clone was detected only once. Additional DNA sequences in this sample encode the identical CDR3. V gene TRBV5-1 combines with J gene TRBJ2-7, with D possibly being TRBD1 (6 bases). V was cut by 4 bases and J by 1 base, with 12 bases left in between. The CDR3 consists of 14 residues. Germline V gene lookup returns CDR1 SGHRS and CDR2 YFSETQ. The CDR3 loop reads CASSLDSSSYEQYF. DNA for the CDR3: TGCGCCAGCAGCCTGGACAGCAGTTCCTACGAGCAGTACTTC.

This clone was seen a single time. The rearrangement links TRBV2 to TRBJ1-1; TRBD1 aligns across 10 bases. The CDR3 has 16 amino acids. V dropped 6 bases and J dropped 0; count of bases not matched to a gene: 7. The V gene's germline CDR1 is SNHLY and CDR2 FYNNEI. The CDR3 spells CASSRDRGRLNTEAFF. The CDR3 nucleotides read TGTGCCAGCAGCCGGGACAGGGGAAGACTGAACACTGAAGCTTTCTTT.

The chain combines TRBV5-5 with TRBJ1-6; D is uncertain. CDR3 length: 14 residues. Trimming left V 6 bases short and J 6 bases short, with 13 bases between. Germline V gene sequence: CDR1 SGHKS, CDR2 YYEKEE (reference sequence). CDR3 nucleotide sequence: TGTGCCAGCAACGCAGCGCTGTCTAATTCACCCCTCCACTTT. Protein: CASNAALSNSPLHF.

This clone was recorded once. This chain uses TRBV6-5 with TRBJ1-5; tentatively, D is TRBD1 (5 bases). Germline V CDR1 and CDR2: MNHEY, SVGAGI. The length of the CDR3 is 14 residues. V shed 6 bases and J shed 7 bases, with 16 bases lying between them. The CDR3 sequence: CASRSSGGEQPQHF. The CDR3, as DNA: TGTGCCAGCAGATCGTCGGGGGGGGAACAGCCCCAGCATTTT.

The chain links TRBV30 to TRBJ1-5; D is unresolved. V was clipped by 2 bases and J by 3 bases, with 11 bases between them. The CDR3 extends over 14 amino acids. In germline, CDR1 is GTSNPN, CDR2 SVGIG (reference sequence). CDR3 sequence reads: CAWSNRPYNQPQHF. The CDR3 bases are TGTGCCTGGAGTAACAGACCATACAATCAGCCCCAGCATTTT.

Here the CDR3 DNA reads TGTGCTAGTGGTGCGGAGGGGCGCCGGGCTTTCTTT. It is translated as CASGAEGRRAFF. The V and J genes are TRBV12-5 and TRBJ1-1; D might be TRBD1 (5 bases). V was clipped by 5 bases and J by 11 bases, with 15 bases between them. The CDR3 extends over 12 amino acids. From germline, CDR1 is LGHNT and CDR2 FRNRAP.

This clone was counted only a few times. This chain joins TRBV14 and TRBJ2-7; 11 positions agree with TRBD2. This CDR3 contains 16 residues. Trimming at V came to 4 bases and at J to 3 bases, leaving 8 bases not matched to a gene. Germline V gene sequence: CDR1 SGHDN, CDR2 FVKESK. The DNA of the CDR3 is TGTGCCAGCAGCCCCCTAGCGGGGGGTACCCTCTACGAGCAGTACTTC. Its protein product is CASSPLAGGTLYEQYF.

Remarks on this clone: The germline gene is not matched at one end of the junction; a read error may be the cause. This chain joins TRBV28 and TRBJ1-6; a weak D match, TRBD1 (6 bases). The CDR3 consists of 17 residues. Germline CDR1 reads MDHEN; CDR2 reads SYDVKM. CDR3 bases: TGTGCCAGCAGTTTGGGGGGGGCAGGGGCCTACAATTCACCCCTCCACTTT. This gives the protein CASSLGGAGAYNSPLHF.

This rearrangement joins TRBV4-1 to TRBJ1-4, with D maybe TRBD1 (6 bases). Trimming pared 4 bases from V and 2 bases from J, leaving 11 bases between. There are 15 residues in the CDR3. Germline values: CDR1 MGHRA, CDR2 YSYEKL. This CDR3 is CASSRFRGTNEKLFF. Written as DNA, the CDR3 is TGCGCCAGCAGCCGGTTCAGGGGCACTAATGAAAAACTGTTTTTT.

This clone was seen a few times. The CDR3: CAIRDRVRDTEAFF. The CDR3, as DNA: TGTGCCATCAGGGACAGGGTAAGGGACACTGAAGCTTTCTTT. This sequence joins TRBV10-3 and TRBJ1-1; 8 bases line up with TRBD1. The CDR3 length is 14 residues. Germline CDR1 reads ENHRY; CDR2 reads SYGVKD. V lost 6 bases, J lost 3 bases, and 6 bases stayed unmatched.

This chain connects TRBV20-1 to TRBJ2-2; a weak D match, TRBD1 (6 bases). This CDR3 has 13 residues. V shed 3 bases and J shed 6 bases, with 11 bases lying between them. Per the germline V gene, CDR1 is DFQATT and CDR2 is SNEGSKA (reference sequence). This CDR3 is CSASGTGSGELFF. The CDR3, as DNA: TGCAGTGCTAGTGGCACAGGGTCCGGGGAGCTGTTTTTT.

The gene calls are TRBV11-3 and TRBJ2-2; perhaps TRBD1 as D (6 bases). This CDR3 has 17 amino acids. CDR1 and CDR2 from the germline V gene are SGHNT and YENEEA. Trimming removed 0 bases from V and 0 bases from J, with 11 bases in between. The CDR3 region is CASSLDLTGSNTGELFF. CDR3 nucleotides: TGTGCCAGCAGCTTAGATCTGACAGGATCGAACACCGGGGAGCTGTTTTTT.

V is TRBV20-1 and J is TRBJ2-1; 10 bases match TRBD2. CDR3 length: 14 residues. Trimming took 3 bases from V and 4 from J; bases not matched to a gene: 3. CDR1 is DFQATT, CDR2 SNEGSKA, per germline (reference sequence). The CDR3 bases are TGCAGTGCTAGTACTAGCGGGGCATACAATGAGCAGTTCTTC. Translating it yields CSASTSGAYNEQFF.

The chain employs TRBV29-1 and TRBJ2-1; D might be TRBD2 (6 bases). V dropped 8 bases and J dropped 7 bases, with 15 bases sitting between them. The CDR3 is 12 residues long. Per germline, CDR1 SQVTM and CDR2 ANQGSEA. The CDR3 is CSPKGLPNEQFF. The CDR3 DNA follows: TGCAGCCCAAAGGGACTGCCGAATGAGCAGTTCTTC.

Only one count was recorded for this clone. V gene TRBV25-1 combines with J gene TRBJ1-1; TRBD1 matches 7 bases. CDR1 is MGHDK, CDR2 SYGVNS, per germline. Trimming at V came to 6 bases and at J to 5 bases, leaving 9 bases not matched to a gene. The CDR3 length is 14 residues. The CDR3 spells CASSANRGYTEAFF. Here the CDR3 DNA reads TGTGCCAGCAGCGCCAACAGGGGATATACTGAAGCTTTCTTT.

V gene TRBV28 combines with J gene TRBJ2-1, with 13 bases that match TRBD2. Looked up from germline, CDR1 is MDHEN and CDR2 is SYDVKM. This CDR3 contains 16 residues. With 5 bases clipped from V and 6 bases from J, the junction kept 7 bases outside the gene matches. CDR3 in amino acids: CASSTRLAGGLNEQFF. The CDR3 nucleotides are TGTGCCAGCAGTACCAGACTAGCGGGGGGCCTCAATGAGCAGTTCTTC.

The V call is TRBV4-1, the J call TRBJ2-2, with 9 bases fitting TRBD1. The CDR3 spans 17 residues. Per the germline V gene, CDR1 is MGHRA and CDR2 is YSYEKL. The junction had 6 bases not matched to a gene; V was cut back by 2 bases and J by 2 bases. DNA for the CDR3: TGCGCCAGCAGCCAAACCCGGGACAGGGCTAACACCGGGGAGCTGTTTTTT. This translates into CASSQTRDRANTGELFF.

CDR3 sequence reads: CASRDGGYQETQYF. The CDR3 nucleotides are TGTGCCAGCAGAGATGGAGGGTACCAAGAGACCCAGTACTTC. The J gene is TRBJ2-5, the V gene TRBV5-5; D might be TRBD2 (6 bases). There are 14 residues in the CDR3. The germline V gene has CDR1 SGHKS and CDR2 YYEKEE (reference sequence). Trimming left V 5 bases short and J 0 bases short, with 11 bases between.

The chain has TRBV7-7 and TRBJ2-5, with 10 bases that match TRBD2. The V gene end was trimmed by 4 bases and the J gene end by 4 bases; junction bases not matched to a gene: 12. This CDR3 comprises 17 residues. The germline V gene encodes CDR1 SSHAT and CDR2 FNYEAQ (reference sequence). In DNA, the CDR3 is TGTGCCAGCAGCTCCCGAAGGAGCGGGGGGGCCGGAGAGACCCAGTACTTC. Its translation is CASSSRRSGGAGETQYF.

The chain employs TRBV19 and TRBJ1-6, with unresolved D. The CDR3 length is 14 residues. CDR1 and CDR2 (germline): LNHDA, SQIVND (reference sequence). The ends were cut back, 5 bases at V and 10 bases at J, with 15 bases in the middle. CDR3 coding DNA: TGTGCCAGTAGTCGACGGTTGGAGCGGTCACCCCTCCACTTT. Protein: CASSRRLERSPLHF.